This is a list of T cell receptor beta chains from one sample in a study of T cell responses to AZD1222 COVID-19 vaccine. The method was immunoSEQ multiplex PCR; TCRdb's version includes in-frame clones alone and lacks a portion of them. This table holds about 120,000 clones, about 90% found once. Sequenced here: peripheral blood, sampled 28 days after the second AZD1222 dose. These receptors all stem from an adult who received the AZD1222 COVID-19 vaccine. Each CDR3 is given without its conserved first and last residue. Each record gives: V gene, D gene, J gene, CDR3 protein. D genes are given only for firm matches.

>TRBV11-2|-|TRBJ1-2
ASSWEARRLG
>TRBV4-1|TRBD1|TRBJ2-4
ASSLGRSDRDFGNIQY
>TRBV11-2|-|TRBJ1-2
ASSPTDRARGYGYT
>TRBV29-1|-|TRBJ2-7
SVHDLTDHYEQY
>TRBV19|-|TRBJ1-4
ASSEWGVDTTNEKLF
>TRBV2|TRBD1|TRBJ1-4
ASKGGTVVEQEEKLF
>TRBV5-4|TRBD2|TRBJ2-1
ASSPRGLAGMSSYNEQF
>TRBV28|-|TRBJ1-1
ASSLFQGPEAF
>TRBV29-1|-|TRBJ1-1
SVAKWEGGNTEAF
>TRBV19|TRBD1|TRBJ1-2
ASSIGTGGDYGYT
>TRBV2|TRBD2|TRBJ2-3
ASRERGGHDTQY
>TRBV4-2|-|TRBJ1-2
ASSQDRGESYGYT
>TRBV7-9|-|TRBJ1-1
ASSPNRGLMAEAF
>TRBV5-1|TRBD2|TRBJ2-1
ASSLGGGGANEQF
>TRBV28|TRBD1|TRBJ2-7
ASSYIGTGTLYEQY
>TRBV4-1|TRBD2|TRBJ2-7
ASSAGVMGEQY
>TRBV6-1|TRBD1|TRBJ1-4
ASSGQGAGAAEKLF
>TRBV9|-|TRBJ1-6
ASSPTGSSGSPLH
>TRBV28|-|TRBJ2-5
ASRTQGETQY
>TRBV7-2|TRBD1|TRBJ1-4
ASSQSTSAWDRGNEKLF
>TRBV18|-|TRBJ1-5
ASSPPSIGQFNQPQH
>TRBV5-1|TRBD1|TRBJ2-1
ASTRARGNEDEQF
>TRBV5-1|TRBD2|TRBJ2-7
ASSLGGGLPSYEQY
>TRBV6-2/TRBV6-3|-|TRBJ1-3
ASSYGPAAGNTIY
>TRBV14|TRBD1|TRBJ2-1
ASSQTGTGLYNEQF
>TRBV7-2|-|TRBJ2-2
ASSPTSRQAAGELF
>TRBV14|-|TRBJ2-1
ASSSLGEQF
>TRBV4-1|TRBD1|TRBJ2-7
ASSQTGQGYEQY
>TRBV14|-|TRBJ1-1
ASSQGMNTEAF
>TRBV2|-|TRBJ2-2
ASSVTGSGTGELF
>TRBV27|-|TRBJ2-7
ASSGGRDRLPEQY
>TRBV12-3/TRBV12-4|-|TRBJ2-7
ASRTPGGYEQY
>TRBV7-2|-|TRBJ2-7
ASSSTGSYEQY
>TRBV19|TRBD1|TRBJ1-5
ASSVGDRWNQPQH
>TRBV5-1|TRBD1|TRBJ1-3
ASRPGPGQSSGNTIY
>TRBV5-8|TRBD2|TRBJ2-3
ASSLGTGLAGSDTQY
>TRBV27|TRBD2|TRBJ2-1
ASSLSPGLAVFYNEQF
>TRBV19|-|TRBJ2-6
ASRDGTLGANVLT
>TRBV28|-|TRBJ1-2
ASSFLGGSYT
>TRBV28|-|TRBJ1-3
ASSFPFEQTWVNDSQGAGNTIY
>TRBV4-1|-|TRBJ2-2
ASSGGINTGELF
>TRBV29-1|-|TRBJ1-3
SVDPTGTGNTIY
>TRBV7-2|-|TRBJ2-7
ASSLASRGIPYYEQY
>TRBV18|-|TRBJ2-3
ASSPRGSGTDTQY
>TRBV3-1/TRBV3-2|TRBD2|TRBJ2-7
ASSQALAAVYEQY
>TRBV5-5|TRBD2|TRBJ2-2
ASSLLAGVVTGELF
>TRBV5-5|-|TRBJ1-1
ASTYGGAFDTEAF
>TRBV5-1|-|TRBJ2-5
ASTKVAGETQY
>TRBV10-1|-|TRBJ1-2
ASSSSGDIYGYT
>TRBV5-1|TRBD2|TRBJ2-7
ASSLLLAGGPYEQY
>TRBV20-1|TRBD1|TRBJ1-1
SRQGNEAF
>TRBV7-9|TRBD1|TRBJ1-6
ASNPDRGPNNSPLH
>TRBV19|TRBD1|TRBJ2-7
ASSMDRENEQY
>TRBV6-1|TRBD2|TRBJ2-5
ASSDSSGGPQETQY
>TRBV2|-|TRBJ2-7
ASSDQGGLYEQY
>TRBV19|TRBD1|TRBJ2-1
ASSIDRGPNEQF
>TRBV19|TRBD2|TRBJ2-1
ASRLAGEGYNEQF